A single sample is the source of the 10 T cell receptor beta chains below, sequenced in a study of beta chain features in type 1 diabetes. Sequencing targeted expressed TCRB transcripts, as all isolated RNA had been reverse transcribed. Clones were sequenced by immunoSEQ multiplex PCR, and TCRdb holds only the in-frame ones, with some missing. The sample lists 450,000 to 550,000 clones; over 25% were seen once. Sequences were obtained from naive CD4+ T cells from blood. These receptors came from a man between 18 and 35 years old in good health.

This clone was seen more than once but under ten times. The rearrangement joins TRBV30 to TRBJ1-2; TRBD1 matches at 8 bases. The V gene's germline CDR1 is GTSNPN and CDR2 SVGIG (reference sequence). The junction had 8 bases not matched to a gene; V was cut back by 0 bases and J by 5 bases. This CDR3 has 15 amino acids. CDR3 in DNA: TGTGCCTGGAGTGTACGGGTGACAGGGGTGTATGGCTACACCTTC. Amino acid sequence: CAWSVRVTGVYGYTF.

V gene TRBV11-1 combines with J gene TRBJ2-1; 10 bases are a match to TRBD1. Germline V gives CDR1 SGHAT, CDR2 FQDESV (reference sequence). The CDR3 spans 16 residues. The junction had 9 bases not matched to a gene; V was cut back by 6 bases and J by 4 bases. This CDR3 is CASSLEWTGGYNEQFF. Written as DNA, the CDR3 is TGTGCCAGCAGTTTGGAGTGGACAGGGGGTTACAATGAGCAGTTCTTC.

This clone was seen only a few times. The CDR3 loop is CASSERHEQYF. The CDR3, as DNA: TGTGCCAGCAGTGAAAGACATGAACAGTACTTC. The rearrangement uses TRBV2 and TRBJ2-7; D unclear. The germline V and J ends were trimmed by 2 bases and 10 bases, with 9 bases remaining between them. The germline V gene encodes CDR1 SNHLY and CDR2 FYNNEI. This CDR3 region has 11 residues.

This sequence joins TRBV18 and TRBJ2-3; D may be TRBD2 (6 bases). From germline, CDR1 is KGHSH and CDR2 LQKENI. The CDR3 sequence is 15 residues long. Trimming removed 5 bases at V and 0 bases at J, with 12 bases between. Here the CDR3 reads CASSKGTRSTDTQYF. CDR3 bases: TGTGCCAGCTCAAAAGGGACTCGGAGCACAGATACGCAGTATTTT.

The chain is built from TRBV6-1 and TRBJ2-1, with 7 nucleotides matching TRBD2. CDR3 length: 15 residues. After removal of 2 bases from V and 4 bases from J, the junction contained 5 bases not matched to a gene. Germline V lookup: CDR1 MNHNS, CDR2 SASEGT. The CDR3 loop reads CASSERASGYNEQFF. Here the CDR3 DNA reads TGTGCCAGCAGTGAAAGGGCTAGCGGTTACAATGAGCAGTTCTTC.

This rearrangement joins TRBV30 to TRBJ2-5; perhaps TRBD2 as D (6 bases). The CDR3 contains 15 residues. Per the germline V gene, CDR1 is GTSNPN and CDR2 is SVGIG (reference sequence). Between the trimmed V and J ends, which lost 0 bases and 0 bases, there was a span of 11 bases. DNA for the CDR3: TGTGCCTGGAGTGTACCCGCGGGGTACCAAGAGACCCAGTACTTC. Translating gives CAWSVPAGYQETQYF.

The table lists this clone with a few counts. Different DNA sequences within this sample yield the same CDR3. The CDR3 DNA is TGTGCCAGCAGCGCCGGGACTAGATCCTACGAGCAGTACTTC. Its translation: CASSAGTRSYEQYF. The gene calls are TRBV9 and TRBJ2-7; 8 nucleotides match TRBD2. The CDR3 has 14 residues. V dropped 3 bases and J dropped 1; count of bases not matched to a gene: 3. Germline V gives CDR1 SGDLS, CDR2 YYNGEE.

The table lists this clone with a few counts. The J gene is TRBJ1-2, the V gene TRBV6-5; D is undetermined. The CDR3 has 13 amino acids. The germline V gene has CDR1 MNHEY and CDR2 SVGAGI. V lost 6 bases to trimming and J lost 6 bases, with 14 bases between them. The CDR3 loop is CASSSDAVHGYTF. CDR3 DNA sequence: TGTGCCAGCAGCAGCGACGCGGTGCATGGCTACACCTTC.

The table lists this clone with a few counts. The chain links TRBV7-8 to TRBJ2-7; 10 bases fit TRBD1. CDR3 length: 15 residues. Germline CDR1 and CDR2: SGHVS and FQNEAQ. After removal of 6 bases from V and 0 bases from J, the junction contained 5 bases not matched to a gene. The CDR3 is CASRARDRGSYEQYF. The DNA of the CDR3 is TGTGCCAGCAGAGCCCGGGACAGGGGCTCCTACGAGCAGTACTTC.

The genes are TRBV29-1 and TRBJ1-2, with D hard to call. Germline V gene sequence: CDR1 SQVTM, CDR2 ANQGSEA. The CDR3 length is 12 residues. Trimming removed 8 bases at V and 2 bases at J, with 12 bases between. CDR3: CSSLGDNYGYTF. DNA of the CDR3: TGCAGCAGCCTAGGAGACAACTATGGCTACACCTTC. Filled out from reference TRBV29-1 and TRBJ1-2, the complete variable domain reads SAVISQKPSRDICQRGTSLTIQCQVDSQVTMMFWYRQQPGQSLTLIATANQGSEATYESGFVIDKFPISRPNLTFSTLTVSNMSPEDSSIYLCSSLGDNYGYTFGSGTRLTVV.